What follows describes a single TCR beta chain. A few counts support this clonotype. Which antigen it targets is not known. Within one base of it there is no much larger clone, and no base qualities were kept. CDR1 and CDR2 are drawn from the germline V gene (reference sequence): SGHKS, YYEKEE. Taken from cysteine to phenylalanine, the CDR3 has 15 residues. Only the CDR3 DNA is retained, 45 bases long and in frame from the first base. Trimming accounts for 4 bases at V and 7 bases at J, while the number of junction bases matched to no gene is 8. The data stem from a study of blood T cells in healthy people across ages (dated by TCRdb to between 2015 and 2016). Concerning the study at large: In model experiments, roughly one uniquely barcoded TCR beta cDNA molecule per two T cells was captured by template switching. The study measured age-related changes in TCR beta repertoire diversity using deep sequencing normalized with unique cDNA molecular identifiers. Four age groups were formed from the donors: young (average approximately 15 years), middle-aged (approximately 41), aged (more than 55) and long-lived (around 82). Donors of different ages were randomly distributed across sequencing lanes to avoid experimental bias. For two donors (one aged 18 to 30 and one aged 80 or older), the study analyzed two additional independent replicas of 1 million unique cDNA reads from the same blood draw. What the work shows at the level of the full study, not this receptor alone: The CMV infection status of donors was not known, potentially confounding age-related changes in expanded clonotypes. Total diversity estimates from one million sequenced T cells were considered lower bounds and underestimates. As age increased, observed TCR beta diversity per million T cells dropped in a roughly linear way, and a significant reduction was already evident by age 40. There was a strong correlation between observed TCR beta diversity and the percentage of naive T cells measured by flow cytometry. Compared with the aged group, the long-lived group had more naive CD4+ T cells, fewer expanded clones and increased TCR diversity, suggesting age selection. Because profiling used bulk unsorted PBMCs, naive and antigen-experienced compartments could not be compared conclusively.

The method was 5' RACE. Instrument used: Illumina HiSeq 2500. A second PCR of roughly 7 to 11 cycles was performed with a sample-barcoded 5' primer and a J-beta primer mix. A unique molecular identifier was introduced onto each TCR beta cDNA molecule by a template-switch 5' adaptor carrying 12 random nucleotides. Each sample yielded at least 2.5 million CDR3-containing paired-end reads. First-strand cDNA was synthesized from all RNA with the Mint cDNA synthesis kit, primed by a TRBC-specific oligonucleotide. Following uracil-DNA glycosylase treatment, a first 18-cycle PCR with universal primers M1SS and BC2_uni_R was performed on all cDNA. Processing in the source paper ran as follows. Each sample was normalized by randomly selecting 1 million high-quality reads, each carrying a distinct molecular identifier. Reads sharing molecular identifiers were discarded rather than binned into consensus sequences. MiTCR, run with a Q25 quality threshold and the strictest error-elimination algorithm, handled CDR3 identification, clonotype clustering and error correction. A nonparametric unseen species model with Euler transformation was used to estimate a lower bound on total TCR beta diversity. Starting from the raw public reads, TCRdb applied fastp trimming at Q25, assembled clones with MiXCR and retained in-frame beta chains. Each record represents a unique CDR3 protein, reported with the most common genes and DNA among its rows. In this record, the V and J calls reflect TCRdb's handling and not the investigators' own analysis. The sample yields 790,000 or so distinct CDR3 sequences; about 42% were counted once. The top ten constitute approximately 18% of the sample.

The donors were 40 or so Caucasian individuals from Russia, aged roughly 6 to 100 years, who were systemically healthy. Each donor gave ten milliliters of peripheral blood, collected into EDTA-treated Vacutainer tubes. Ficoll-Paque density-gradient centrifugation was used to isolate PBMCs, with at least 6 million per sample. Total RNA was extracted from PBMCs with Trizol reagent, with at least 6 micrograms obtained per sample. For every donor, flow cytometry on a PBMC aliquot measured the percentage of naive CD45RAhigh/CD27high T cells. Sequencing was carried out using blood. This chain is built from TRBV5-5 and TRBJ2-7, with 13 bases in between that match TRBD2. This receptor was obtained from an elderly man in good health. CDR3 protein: CASSGLAGVGNEQYF. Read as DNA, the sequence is TGTGCCAGCAGCGGACTAGCGGGGGTGGGGAATGAGCAGTACTTC.